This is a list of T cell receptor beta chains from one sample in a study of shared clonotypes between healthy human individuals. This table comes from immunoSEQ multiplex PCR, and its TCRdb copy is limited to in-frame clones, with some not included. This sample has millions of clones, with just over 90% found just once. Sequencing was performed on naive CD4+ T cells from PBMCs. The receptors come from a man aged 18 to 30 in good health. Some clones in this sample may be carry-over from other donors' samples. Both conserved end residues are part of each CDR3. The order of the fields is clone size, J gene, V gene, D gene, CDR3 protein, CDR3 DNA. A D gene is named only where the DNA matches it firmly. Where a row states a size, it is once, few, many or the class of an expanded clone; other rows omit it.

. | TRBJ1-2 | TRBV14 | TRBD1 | CASSQDRRTGDYGYTF | TGTGCCAGCAGCCAAGATCGAAGGACAGGGGATTATGGCTACACCTTC
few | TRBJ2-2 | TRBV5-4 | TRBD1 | CASRGTGANTGELFF | TGTGCCAGCAGGGGGACAGGGGCGAACACCGGGGAGCTGTTTTTT
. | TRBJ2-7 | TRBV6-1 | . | CASSVTDSYEQYF | TGTGCCAGCAGTGTAACGGATTCCTACGAGCAGTACTTC
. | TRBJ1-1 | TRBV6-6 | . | CASSYSGRDGNTEAFF | TGTGCCAGCAGTTACTCCGGCAGGGATGGGAACACTGAAGCTTTCTTT
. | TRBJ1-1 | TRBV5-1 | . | CASSLDGLNTEAFF | TGCGCCAGCAGCTTGGACGGGTTGAACACTGAAGCTTTCTTT
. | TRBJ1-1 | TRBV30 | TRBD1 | CAWTSRGGTEAFF | TGTGCCTGGACCAGCAGGGGGGGCACTGAAGCTTTCTTT
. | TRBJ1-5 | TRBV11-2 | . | CASSLGPRGGRNQPQHF | TGTGCCAGCAGCTTAGGGCCCAGGGGTGGTCGCAATCAGCCCCAGCATTTT
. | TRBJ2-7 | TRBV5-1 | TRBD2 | CASSLTVAGDYEQYF | TGCGCCAGCAGCTTGACAGTAGCGGGTGACTACGAGCAGTACTTC
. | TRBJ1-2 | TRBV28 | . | CAIRDPGEAYGYTF | TGTGCCATCCGAGACCCAGGGGAAGCCTATGGCTACACCTTC
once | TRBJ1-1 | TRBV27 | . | CASSFDRVNTEAFF | TGTGCCAGCAGTTTTGACAGAGTAAACACTGAAGCTTTCTTT
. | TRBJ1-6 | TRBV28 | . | CASTRDTPYNSPLHF | TGTGCCAGCACCCGCGACACCCCCTATAATTCACCCCTCCACTTT
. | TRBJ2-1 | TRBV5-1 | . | CASSRDSLSYNEQFF | TGCGCCAGCAGCAGGGACTCCCTTTCCTACAATGAGCAGTTCTTC
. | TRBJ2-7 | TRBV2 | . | CASSQTGTYYEQYF | TGTGCCAGCAGTCAAACCGGGACATACTACGAGCAGTACTTC
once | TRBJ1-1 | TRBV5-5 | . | CASSLSGRATEAFF | TGTGCCAGCAGCTTGTCCGGCAGGGCGACTGAAGCTTTCTTT
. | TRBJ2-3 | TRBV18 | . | CASSQQRDTQYF | TGTGCCAGCTCACAACAGCGGGATACGCAGTATTTT
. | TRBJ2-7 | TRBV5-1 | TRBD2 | CASSLMTSGNYEQYF | TGCGCCAGCAGCTTGATGACTAGCGGGAACTACGAGCAGTACTTC
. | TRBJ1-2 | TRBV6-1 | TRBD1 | CASSGGQPNYGYTF | TGTGCCAGCAGTGGGGGACAGCCTAACTATGGCTACACCTTC
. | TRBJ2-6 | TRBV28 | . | CASSVVSDDVLTF | TGTGCCAGCAGTGTAGTGAGCGATGACGTCCTGACTTTC
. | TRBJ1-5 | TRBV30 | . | CAYSSHTSEPQHF | TGTGCCTACTCGAGCCACACGTCCGAGCCCCAGCATTTT
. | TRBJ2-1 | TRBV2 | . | CASSDDGYNEQFF | TGTGCCAGCAGTGACGACGGATACAATGAGCAGTTCTTC
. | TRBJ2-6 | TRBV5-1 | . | CASSLGGSGANVLTF | TGCGCCAGCAGCTTGGGAGGCTCTGGGGCCAACGTCCTGACTTTC
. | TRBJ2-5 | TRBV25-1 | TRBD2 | CASSALAGGETQYF | TGTGCCAGCAGCGCACTAGCGGGAGGAGAGACCCAGTACTTC